The 22 T cell receptor beta chains below were found in one sample sequenced in a study of blood T cell repertoires in COVID-19. Clones were read by immunoSEQ multiplex PCR, and TCRdb kept only the in-frame ones, dropping some. The sample carries 65,000 to 95,000 clones, around 90% recorded once. The specimen was peripheral blood. These receptor sequences come from a man aged 45-65 years with active COVID-19.

The V gene is TRBV12-1, the J gene TRBJ2-7; the table assigns TRBD2, which was not confirmed against the DNA. TRBV12-1 is a recognized pseudogene. This CDR3 has 14 residues. DNA for the CDR3: TGTGCCAGCAGCTCCCTGCGGGTTCCCTACGAGCAGTACTTC. Its protein product is CASSSLRVPYEQYF.

The chain couples TRBV27 to TRBJ2-7; tentatively, D is TRBD1 (5 bases). CDR1 and CDR2 (germline): MNHEY, SMNVEV (reference sequence). V was cut by 2 bases and J by 0 bases, with 14 bases left in between. The CDR3 is 16 residues long. The CDR3 here is CASSLAGRASSYEQYF. The CDR3 DNA follows: TGTGCCAGCAGTTTAGCCGGCAGGGCGAGCTCCTACGAGCAGTACTTC.

The genes are TRBV7-6 and TRBJ2-6; D remains unclear. V shed 1 base and J shed 2 bases, with 6 bases lying between them. Germline V gene sequence: CDR1 SGHVS, CDR2 FNYEAQ. The CDR3 loop spans 15 amino acids. CDR3 coding DNA: TGTGCCAGCAGCTTAGGTCCAACTGGGGCCAACGTCCTGACTTTC. Translating it yields CASSLGPTGANVLTF.

The chain employs TRBV4-2 and TRBJ2-1, with 8 bases fitting TRBD2. Germline V gene data show CDR1 as LGHNA and CDR2 as YNFKEQ. Trimming at V came to 0 bases and at J to 6 bases, leaving 7 bases not matched to a gene. CDR3 length: 16 residues. CDR3 coding DNA: TGTGCCAGCAGCCAAGACTCCGGGGGGGCTCCCAATGAGCAGTTCTTC. Its translation is CASSQDSGGAPNEQFF.

The V gene is TRBV11-3, the J gene TRBJ2-7; D remains ambiguous. V lost 0 bases and J 2 bases, leaving 5 bases between the germline ends. The CDR3 length is 13 residues. Per the germline V gene, CDR1 is SGHNT and CDR2 is YENEEA. The CDR3 reads CASSLDSTYEQYF. The CDR3, as DNA: TGTGCCAGCAGCTTAGATAGCACCTACGAGCAGTACTTC.

The chain uses TRBV6-2 or TRBV6-3 and TRBJ2-3; 7 bases map to TRBD1. The ends lost 2 bases at V and 4 bases at J; junction bases unmatched: 6. Per the germline V gene, CDR1 is MNHEY and CDR2 is SVGEGT. The CDR3 totals 15 residues. CDR3 region: CASSYIDRVADTQYF. The CDR3 DNA sequence: TGTGCCAGCAGTTACATAGACAGGGTGGCAGATACGCAGTATTTT.

This clone is a singleton in its sample. The J gene is TRBJ1-1, the V gene TRBV30; the D gene is possibly TRBD1 (5 bases). The CDR3 spans 11 residues. In germline, CDR1 is GTSNPN, CDR2 SVGIG (reference sequence). Deletions cut 5 bases from V and 10 bases from J, with 14 bases between. The CDR3 coding sequence is TGTGCCTGGGACGGGAGGGGCTCAGCTTTCTTT. This translates into CAWDGRGSAFF.

The rearrangement joins TRBV6-5 to TRBJ1-4; a weak D match, TRBD1 (6 bases). The V gene lost 5 bases and the J gene lost 7 bases, with 17 bases spanning the gap. The germline V gene has CDR1 MNHEY and CDR2 SVGAGI. CDR3 length: 15 residues. CDR3 nucleotides: TGTGCCAGCAGTCACGGGGGGCAGGTATTTGAAAAACTGTTTTTT. Translating it yields CASSHGGQVFEKLFF.

The chain is built from TRBV9 and TRBJ2-2; a weak D match, TRBD2 (5 bases). The CDR3 totals 14 residues. CDR1 and CDR2 (germline): SGDLS, YYNGEE. V lost 6 bases to trimming and J lost 5 bases, with 14 bases between them. The CDR3 is CASNGRGWTGELFF. The CDR3 region has the DNA TGTGCCAGCAATGGCCGCGGGTGGACCGGGGAGCTGTTTTTT.

The chain recombines TRBV7-8 with TRBJ2-1; 8 bases line up with TRBD2. CDR3 length: 16 residues. Looked up from germline, CDR1 is SGHVS and CDR2 is FQNEAQ. V gave up 1 base and J gave up 3 bases; unmatched junction bases: 5. The CDR3 protein is CASSLGGLGIYNEQFF. The CDR3 DNA is TGTGCCAGCAGCTTAGGGGGACTAGGTATCTACAATGAGCAGTTCTTC.

J is TRBJ1-6 and V is TRBV27; D possibly corresponds to TRBD1 (5 bases). V was pared by 1 base and J by 12 bases, with 16 bases between. CDR1 MNHEY and CDR2 SMNVEV come from the germline V gene (reference sequence). CDR3 length: 15 residues. In DNA, the CDR3 is TGTGCCAGCAGTTTATTAACCCTCGGGGGGGGACCCCTCCACTTT. It translates to CASSLLTLGGGPLHF.

This rearrangement joins TRBV9 to TRBJ1-2; TRBD1 aligns across 10 bases. CDR1 SGDLS and CDR2 YYNGEE come from the germline V gene. The ends lost 4 bases at V and 5 bases at J; junction bases unmatched: 11. The CDR3 has 16 residues. This CDR3 reads CASSFHKTGGLYGYTF. CDR3 nucleotides: TGTGCCAGCAGCTTCCACAAGACAGGGGGCCTGTATGGCTACACCTTC.

The chain is built from TRBV11-3 and TRBJ2-5; a possible D gene is TRBD2 (6 bases). The germline gives CDR1 SGHNT, CDR2 YENEEA. V was trimmed by 6 bases and J by 0 bases, leaving 11 bases between them. CDR3 size: 14 residues. This CDR3 reads CASRKEGNQETQYF. The CDR3 DNA sequence: TGTGCCAGCAGAAAGGAGGGCAACCAAGAGACCCAGTACTTC.

This sequence joins TRBV5-1 and TRBJ2-2; the match to TRBD2 covers 9 bases. From germline, CDR1 is SGHRS and CDR2 YFSETQ. Trimming at V came to 4 bases and at J to 6 bases, leaving 4 bases not matched to a gene. CDR3 length: 14 residues. In nucleotides, the CDR3 is TGCGCCAGCAGCCCCGGACTAGCGTCCGGGGAGCTGTTTTTT. The encoded protein is CASSPGLASGELFF. The full variable domain, in which reference TRBV5-1 and TRBJ2-2 provide the parts outside the CDR3, is KAGVTQTPRYLIKTRGQQVTLSCSPISGHRSVSWYQQTPGQGLQFLFEYFSETQRNKGNFPGRFSGRQFSNSRSEMNVSTLELGDSALYLCASSPGLASGELFFGEGSRLTVL.

The chain uses TRBV11-1 and TRBJ1-2; D is ambiguous. Deletions cut 2 bases from V and 6 bases from J, with 10 bases between. This CDR3 spans 13 amino acids. Germline CDR1 reads SGHAT; CDR2 reads FQDESV (reference sequence). The CDR3 reads CASSLSQLNGYTF. As DNA, the CDR3 is TGTGCCAGCAGCTTATCTCAACTGAATGGCTACACCTTC.

This chain uses TRBV30 with TRBJ1-3; no firm D call. Germline lookup yields CDR1 GTSNPN and CDR2 SVGIG (reference sequence). The CDR3 loop spans 14 amino acids. V was clipped by 1 base and J by 0 bases, with 7 bases between them. CDR3: CAWSGQSSGNTIYF. The DNA for the CDR3 is TGTGCCTGGAGTGGGCAAAGCTCTGGAAACACCATATATTTT.

The chain recombines TRBV20-1 with TRBJ1-5, with D possibly matching TRBD1 (6 bases). The CDR3 is made up of 14 amino acids. Germline V gene data show CDR1 as DFQATT and CDR2 as SNEGSKA (reference sequence). V lost 3 bases and J lost 6, with 15 bases in between. CDR3 sequence reads: CSASSGTYGQPQHF. CDR3 in DNA: TGCAGTGCTAGTTCTGGGACATATGGTCAGCCCCAGCATTTT.

The chain uses TRBV5-4 and TRBJ2-6; 10 bases are a match to TRBD1. CDR1 and CDR2 from the germline V gene are SGHNT and YYREEE (reference sequence). The V gene end was trimmed by 6 bases and the J gene end by 0 bases; junction bases not matched to a gene: 6. This CDR3 has 17 residues. The CDR3 loop reads CASTPRTGGSGANVLTF. CDR3 sequence (DNA): TGTGCCAGCACCCCTCGGACAGGGGGCTCTGGGGCCAACGTCCTGACTTTC.

The chain combines TRBV2 with TRBJ2-2, with 10 bases aligning to TRBD1. Trimming removed 8 bases from V and 5 bases from J; junction bases left unmatched: 5. Germline V gene lookup returns CDR1 SNHLY and CDR2 FYNNEI. The CDR3 runs to 14 residues. CDR3: CASCRQGATGELFF. The CDR3 region has the DNA TGTGCCAGCTGCAGACAGGGGGCAACCGGGGAGCTGTTTTTT. Combining the CDR3 with reference TRBV2 and TRBJ2-2 gives the whole variable domain EPEVTQTPSHQVTQMGQEVILRCVPISNHLYFYWYRQILGQKVEFLVSFYNNEISEKSEIFDDQFSVERPDGSNFTLKIRSTKLEDSAMYFCASCRQGATGELFFGEGSRLTVL.

The genes are TRBV5-8 and TRBJ2-7; D is perhaps TRBD2 (7 bases). Between the trimmed V and J ends, which lost 4 bases and 3 bases, there was a span of 20 bases. The CDR3 totals 16 residues. The germline gives CDR1 SGHTS, CDR2 YDEGEE. In DNA form, the CDR3 reads TGTGCCAGCAGCGAGGGGGGCGGGAGTGGGCACTACGAGCAGTACTTC. Translated, it gives CASSEGGGSGHYEQYF.

The chain links TRBV28 to TRBJ1-3; D gene uncertain. CDR1 is MDHEN and CDR2 is SYDVKM in the germline V gene. This CDR3 has 13 residues. With 5 bases removed from V and 4 bases from J, the gap between germline ends came to 9 bases. CDR3 sequence: CASSPGIGNTIYF. The CDR3, as DNA: TGTGCCAGCAGTCCGGGGATCGGAAACACCATATATTTT.

The chain uses TRBV5-1 and TRBJ1-1; unclear D gene. The CDR3 is 13 residues long. In germline, CDR1 is SGHRS, CDR2 YFSETQ. V lost 4 bases and J 1 base, leaving 8 bases between the germline ends. CDR3 protein: CASSTNTNTEAFF. Written as DNA, the CDR3 is TGCGCCAGCAGCACCAACACGAACACTGAAGCTTTCTTT.